This entry lists 24 T cell receptor beta chains sequenced from one sample in a study of graft-versus-host responses after intestinal transplantation. These TCRs are of unknown antigen specificity. The assay was immunoSEQ multiplex PCR, and TCRdb's table has in-frame clones only and misses some. The table shows approximately 100,000 clones, with 85% to 90% occurring only once. Sequences were derived from unstimulated CD4+ T cells sorted from spleen or lymph node cells, sampled before intestinal transplant. Source of these receptors: a human donor who received an intestinal transplant.

The rearrangement joins TRBV6-1 to TRBJ1-3, with a possible D match to TRBD1 (6 bases). Germline V gene sequence: CDR1 MNHNS, CDR2 SASEGT. V lost 7 bases to trimming and J lost 0 bases, with 13 bases between them. The CDR3 runs to 15 residues. The CDR3: CASMRGWSSGNTIYF. The CDR3 nucleotides read TGTGCCAGCATGAGGGGGTGGAGCTCTGGAAACACCATATATTTT.

V and J are TRBV19 and TRBJ1-2; 7 bases are shared with TRBD1. J lost 8 bases, V lost 4 bases, and 7 bases had no gene match. Germline CDR1 and CDR2: LNHDA and SQIVND (reference sequence). The CDR3 has 13 amino acids. CDR3: CASSTQGQAGYTF. CDR3 bases: TGTGCCAGTAGTACCCAAGGACAGGCAGGCTACACCTTC.

The chain recombines TRBV7-8 with TRBJ1-5; 7 nucleotides align to TRBD1. Germline V CDR1 and CDR2: SGHVS, FQNEAQ. The CDR3 has 18 amino acids. The trim removed 5 bases at V and 6 bases at J, leaving 19 bases unmatched. DNA of the CDR3: TGTGCCAGCAGCCCTAGATGGGGGACAGCGGGTTGGGGTCAGCCCCAGCATTTT. It is translated as CASSPRWGTAGWGQPQHF.

This clone was seen once. The chain employs TRBV6-6 and TRBJ1-1; 7 nucleotides line up with TRBD1. CDR3 size: 14 residues. The V gene end was trimmed by 10 bases and the J gene end by 5 bases; junction bases not matched to a gene: 13. CDR1 and CDR2 (germline): MNHNY, SVGAGI (reference sequence). The CDR3: CAIGKGADWTEAFF. The DNA for the CDR3 is TGTGCCATCGGAAAGGGGGCGGATTGGACTGAAGCTTTCTTT.

The rearrangement links TRBV9 to TRBJ1-2, with 7 nucleotides matching TRBD1. J was trimmed by 4 bases and V by 0 bases; bases with no gene match: 6. CDR1 SGDLS and CDR2 YYNGEE come from the germline V gene. The length of the CDR3 is 15 residues. Here the CDR3 reads CASSVEVGGGYGYTF. The CDR3 nucleotides are TGTGCCAGCAGCGTAGAGGTAGGGGGCGGCTATGGCTACACCTTC.

The chain links TRBV25-1 to TRBJ1-1; no definite D call. Germline CDR1 and CDR2: MGHDK and SYGVNS. The V end was cut by 3 bases, the J end by 3 bases, with 8 bases between. The CDR3 contains 13 residues. In DNA, the CDR3 is TGTGCCAGCAGTGAGGGAGGGTACACTGAAGCTTTCTTT. Protein: CASSEGGYTEAFF.

This chain connects TRBV2 to TRBJ2-1, with 9 positions matching TRBD1. Germline V lookup: CDR1 SNHLY, CDR2 FYNNEI. The CDR3 is made up of 15 amino acids. With 6 bases clipped from V and 6 bases from J, the junction kept 9 bases outside the gene matches. The CDR3 DNA reads TGTGCCAGCAGCTTCGACAGGGGGTCGGTCAATGAGCAGTTCTTC. Translating gives CASSFDRGSVNEQFF.

This clone appeared once. This sequence joins TRBV18 and TRBJ2-5; D remains unclear. The CDR3 runs 14 residues. Trimming took 0 bases from V and 5 from J, leaving 10 bases between them. The germline V gene encodes CDR1 KGHSH and CDR2 LQKENI. CDR3 loop: CASSPPNLEETQYF. The CDR3, as DNA: TGTGCCAGCTCACCACCGAATCTGGAGGAGACCCAGTACTTC.

This rearrangement joins TRBV15 to TRBJ1-5; maybe TRBD1 (5 bases). CDR1 LNHNV and CDR2 YYDKDF come from the germline V gene (reference sequence). Between the trimmed V and J ends, which lost 3 bases and 4 bases, there was a span of 16 bases. CDR3 length equals 16 residues. As DNA, the CDR3 is TGTGCCACCAGCAGCCTGGAGGGACTGGGTAATCAGCCCCAGCATTTT. As protein: CATSSLEGLGNQPQHF.

The chain recombines TRBV27 with TRBJ2-2; TRBD1 aligns across 7 bases. CDR3 length: 15 residues. V shed 5 bases, J shed 4 bases, and the junction held 7 bases outside the gene matches. CDR1 is MNHEY and CDR2 is SMNVEV in the germline V gene (reference sequence). DNA for the CDR3: TGTGCCAGCAGTCCCCGACAGGGCCGCACCGGGGAGCTGTTTTTT. Translating gives CASSPRQGRTGELFF.

The chain has TRBV2 and TRBJ2-3, with D perhaps matching TRBD2 (6 bases). Germline CDR1 SNHLY, CDR2 FYNNEI. The CDR3 is 12 amino acids. V was clipped by 7 bases and J by 5 bases, with 10 bases between them. The chain's CDR3 is CASTGVLDTQYF. The CDR3 DNA is TGTGCCAGCACGGGGGTACTAGATACGCAGTATTTT.

The V call is TRBV27, the J call TRBJ1-6; 8 nucleotides align to TRBD1. CDR3 length equals 13 residues. Trimming at V came to 4 bases and at J to 7 bases, leaving 0 bases not matched to a gene. Germline values: CDR1 MNHEY, CDR2 SMNVEV (reference sequence). CDR3 sequence: CASSWTGNSPLHF. In DNA, the CDR3 is TGTGCCAGCAGTTGGACAGGGAATTCACCCCTCCACTTT.

This clone appeared a single time. This chain connects TRBV7-3 to TRBJ1-6, with unresolved D. The CDR3 is 15 residues long. Deletions cut 3 bases from V and 0 bases from J, with 6 bases between. Germline V gives CDR1 SGHTA, CDR2 FQGTGA. CDR3 sequence (DNA): TGTGCCAGCAGCTTGGGCAGCTCCTATAATTCACCCCTCCACTTT. Translation gives CASSLGSSYNSPLHF.

This clone was observed a few times. This chain joins TRBV5-1 and TRBJ1-1, with D tentatively TRBD1 (5 bases). From germline, CDR1 is SGHRS and CDR2 YFSETQ. V dropped 4 bases and J dropped 3 bases, with 13 bases sitting between them. The CDR3 contains 14 residues. The CDR3 loop reads CASSPRWGDTEAFF. The CDR3 nucleotides read TGCGCCAGCAGCCCCCGTTGGGGGGACACTGAAGCTTTCTTT. Together with reference TRBV5-1 and TRBJ1-1, the CDR3 gives the full variable domain: KAGVTQTPRYLIKTRGQQVTLSCSPISGHRSVSWYQQTPGQGLQFLFEYFSETQRNKGNFPGRFSGRQFSNSRSEMNVSTLELGDSALYLCASSPRWGDTEAFFGQGTRLTVV.

V is TRBV10-1 and J is TRBJ2-6; D remains ambiguous. The germline V gene has CDR1 WNHNN and CDR2 SYGVQD (reference sequence). Trimming cost V 4 bases and J 0 bases, with 4 bases left between them. The CDR3 is 14 residues long. CDR3 DNA: TGCGCCAGCAGTGCTAGCTCTGGGGCCAACGTCCTGACTTTC. Translated, it gives CASSASSGANVLTF.

This sequence joins TRBV7-9 and TRBJ2-5, with a tentative D call TRBD1 (6 bases). The CDR3 is 11 amino acids. Trimming removed 5 bases from V and 5 bases from J, with 6 bases in between. Looked up from germline, CDR1 is SEHNR and CDR2 is FQNEAQ (reference sequence). CDR3 sequence: CASSQGETQYF. The CDR3 bases are TGTGCCAGCAGCCAGGGGGAGACCCAGTACTTC.

V and J are TRBV7-8 and TRBJ2-2; TRBD2 is a possible D gene (6 bases). V lost 5 bases to trimming and J lost 6 bases, with 19 bases between them. Germline V lookup: CDR1 SGHVS, CDR2 FQNEAQ. The CDR3 runs 16 residues. The chain's CDR3 is CASSPGTALGPGELFF. The CDR3 nucleotides are TGTGCCAGCAGCCCAGGGACTGCTTTAGGCCCCGGGGAGCTGTTTTTT. Filled out from reference TRBV7-8 and TRBJ2-2, the complete variable domain reads GAGVSQSPRYKVAKRGQDVALRCDPISGHVSLFWYQQALGQGPEFLTYFQNEAQLDKSGLPSDRFFAERPEGSVSTLKIQRTQQEDSAVYLCASSPGTALGPGELFFGEGSRLTVL.

V and J are TRBV6-1 and TRBJ2-7; 7 bases map to TRBD2. Germline trimming cut 3 bases from V and 5 bases from J; bases unmatched to any gene: 4. This CDR3 is built from 13 residues. The germline V gene encodes CDR1 MNHNS and CDR2 SASEGT. CDR3: CASSEGGGNEQYF. In DNA form, the CDR3 reads TGTGCCAGCAGTGAGGGGGGAGGGAACGAGCAGTACTTC.

This clone was seen only once. The V and J genes are TRBV19 and TRBJ1-2; D is uncertain. The germline CDR1 and CDR2 sequences are LNHDA and SQIVND (reference sequence). This CDR3 region has 11 residues. V lost 8 bases and J lost 4, with 8 bases in between. The CDR3 loop is CASLGGYGYTF. The CDR3 nucleotides read TGTGCCAGTCTCGGTGGCTATGGCTACACCTTC. The full variable domain, completed using reference TRBV19 and TRBJ1-2, is DGGITQSPKYLFRKEGQNVTLSCEQNLNHDAMYWYRQDPGQGLRLIYYSQIVNDFQKGDIAEGYSVSREKKESFPLTVTSAQKNPTAFYLCASLGGYGYTFGSGTRLTVV.

The chain has TRBV10-3 and TRBJ1-3, with D possibly being TRBD1 (6 bases). Germline V gene lookup returns CDR1 ENHRY and CDR2 SYGVKD. There are 15 residues in the CDR3. V shed 3 bases and J shed 0 bases, with 9 bases lying between them. The CDR3 sequence is CAISERDNSGNTIYF. The CDR3 DNA reads TGTGCCATCAGTGAACGGGACAACTCTGGAAACACCATATATTTT.

This chain uses TRBV9 with TRBJ2-7; TRBD1 might be the D (6 bases). V lost 0 bases and J 1 base, leaving 8 bases between the germline ends. The CDR3 is made up of 14 amino acids. Germline V gene sequence: CDR1 SGDLS, CDR2 YYNGEE. The CDR3 DNA reads TGTGCCAGCAGCGTAGGCAGGGGATCCTACGAGCAGTACTTC. Its translation is CASSVGRGSYEQYF. Combining the CDR3 with reference TRBV9 and TRBJ2-7 gives the whole variable domain DSGVTQTPKHLITATGQRVTLRCSPRSGDLSVYWYQQSLDQGLQFLIQYYNGEERAKGNILERFSAQQFPDLHSELNLSSLELGDSALYFCASSVGRGSYEQYFGPGTRLTVT.

The genes are TRBV4-2 and TRBJ2-4; D unclear. Germline CDR1 is LGHNA and CDR2 is YNFKEQ. V lost 0 bases to trimming and J lost 6 bases, with 6 bases between them. The CDR3 has 13 residues. CDR3 residues: CASSQDRGNIQYF. Here the CDR3 DNA reads TGTGCCAGCAGCCAAGATAGAGGAAACATTCAGTACTTC.

The rearrangement uses TRBV6-6 and TRBJ2-3, with 7 bases aligning to TRBD2. V was pared by 6 bases and J by 5 bases, with 8 bases of the junction left unmatched. The CDR3 is 14 amino acids. The germline CDR1 and CDR2 sequences are MNHNY and SVGAGI (reference sequence). The CDR3 nucleotides read TGTGCCAGCAGCAAAGTGGGGGGGGAAGATACGCAGTATTTT. It translates to CASSKVGGEDTQYF.

The chain links TRBV2 to TRBJ2-7; 8 bases align to TRBD1. This CDR3 spans 14 amino acids. Germline assignment: CDR1 SNHLY and CDR2 FYNNEI. V trimming: 6 bases; J trimming: 3 bases; junction bases outside the gene matches: 7. The CDR3 spells CASSFHRGDYEQYF. In DNA, the CDR3 is TGTGCCAGCAGCTTCCACAGGGGGGACTACGAGCAGTACTTC. Based on the CDR3 plus reference TRBV2 and TRBJ2-7, the full variable domain is EPEVTQTPSHQVTQMGQEVILRCVPISNHLYFYWYRQILGQKVEFLVSFYNNEISEKSEIFDDQFSVERPDGSNFTLKIRSTKLEDSAMYFCASSFHRGDYEQYFGPGTRLTVT.